This TCR beta chain came from a study of OX40 agonist ivuxolimab in advanced cancers. Study summary: The patients' treatment was ivuxolimab, an agonistic anti-OX40 (CD134) antibody.

V was shortened by 4 bases and J by 1 base, with 7 bases between the two germline ends. Germline V gene data show CDR1 as SEHNR and CDR2 as FQNEAQ (reference sequence). This CDR3 contains 14 residues. On this clone itself: Its antigen remains unknown.

Sequenced by immunoSEQ multiplex PCR; TCRdb stores in-frame clones only, minus some. The sample holds tens of thousands of clones; approximately 91% are singletons and the top ten take about 14%. Study-level findings and limits: At 0.1 to 3.0 mg/kg, clonal expansion of CD4+ and CD8+ blood T cells had occurred by week 6. Compared with others, partial responders at 0.1-3.0 mg/kg displayed clonal expansion among the lowest. Certain nonresponding patients likewise had low normalized T-cell clonal expansion.

The receptor was derived from an adult with an advanced solid tumor such as melanoma, head and neck, liver or kidney cancer. V gene TRBV7-9 combines with J gene TRBJ2-2, with D perhaps TRBD1 (5 bases). The material sequenced was CD4+ or CD8+ T cells sorted from blood, taken in a trial of the OX40 agonist ivuxolimab. The chain's CDR3 is CASSSDRNTGELFF. CDR3 in DNA: TGTGCCAGCAGCTCCGACAGGAACACCGGGGAGCTGTTTTTT.